This entry lists 31 T cell receptor beta chains sequenced from one sample in a study of tumor and adjacent non-tumor tissue in lung cancer. The library came from three nested PCR rounds adapted from ARM-PCR protocols. TCRdb reanalysed the multiplex PCR reads using MiXCR and keeps one entry per CDR3 protein. The table records 94,000 or so distinct CDR3 sequences, 75% to 85% of them present only once. No cell sorting was done before RNA was extracted from the tissue. This non-tumor lung sample came from over 3 cm beyond the tumor edge. Sequencing was done on a sample of distant non-tumor lung tissue. The origin of the receptors is a woman aged 45 to 65 with non-small cell lung cancer.

There are many counts of this clonotype. J is TRBJ2-1 and V is TRBV7-9; 9 nucleotides align to TRBD2. Losses at the gene ends were 0 bases for V and 8 bases for J; bases not matched to a gene: 14. Germline lookup yields CDR1 SEHNR and CDR2 FQNEAQ (reference sequence). The length of the CDR3 is 18 residues. In nucleotides, the CDR3 is TGTGCCAGCAGCTTAGCTCGTGCGGGAGGAGCGGGAGGCTATGAGCAGTTCTTC. Its protein product is CASSLARAGGAGGYEQFF.

Concerning this clonotype itself: Relative to the germline gene, one junction end is altered; a read error may explain this. The V call is TRBV6-5, the J call TRBJ2-7; D may be TRBD1 (5 bases). CDR1 is MNHEY, CDR2 SVGAGI, per germline. This CDR3 is built from 14 residues. The DNA for the CDR3 is TGTGTCAGCAGACTGGACAAGTGGTCCTACGAGCAGTACTTC. Protein product: CVSRLDKWSYEQYF.

This clonotype was counted between two and nine times. The junction and the germline gene differ at one end; a read error may be behind it. This chain uses TRBV4-1 with TRBJ1-5; D unclear. From germline, CDR1 is MGHRA and CDR2 YSYEKL. The CDR3 loop spans 15 amino acids. In DNA, the CDR3 is TGCGCCAGCAGCCAAGTTCCGGGCAGCAATCAACCCCATCATTTT. Encoded protein: CASSQVPGSNQPHHF.

As regards this clonotype: At one end the junction does not follow the germline gene, possibly because of a read error. The chain is built from TRBV29-1 and TRBJ2-2, with D possibly matching TRBD1 (6 bases). The CDR3 has 18 residues. Looked up from germline, CDR1 is SQVTM and CDR2 is ANQGSEA. CDR3 nucleotides: TGCAGCGTTGAAGATGAAGGAACTAGGGGGAGTTTCCCCGGGGAACTGTTTTTT. This gives the protein CSVEDEGTRGSFPGELFF.

This clonotype was detected a few times. A clone one base away is much larger, so this may be a read error. Here the CDR3 omits its conserved ending phenylalanine or tryptophan, so a read error is the likely source. It is unclear where the CDR3 begins or ends on the DNA, so no DNA is shown, and the CDR3 is as TCRdb lists it. J is TRBJ1-5 and V is TRBV21-1. TRBV21-1 constitutes a pseudogene. The CDR3 spans 11 amino acids, including both terminal residues. The CDR3 here is CASAALGPQHS.

As concerns this clonotype: This may be a read error, as it is one base from a much larger clone. The chain combines TRBV19 with TRBJ2-1, with 11 bases that match TRBD2. The V segment lost 9 bases and the J segment 4 bases; nucleotides outside the gene matches: 8. The germline CDR1 and CDR2 sequences are LNHDA and SQIVND (reference sequence). The CDR3 consists of 15 residues. The CDR3 region has the DNA TGTGCCAGAAACAGACGGACTAGCGGGTACAATGAGCAGTTCTTC. Protein: CARNRRTSGYNEQFF.

This clonotype was detected many times. The chain uses TRBV11-2 and TRBJ2-1; TRBD2 matches 10 bases. V shed 2 bases, J shed 8 bases, and the junction held 3 bases outside the gene matches. This CDR3 comprises 14 residues. Per germline, CDR1 SGHAT and CDR2 FQNNGV. CDR3 amino acids: CASSLLAGVHEQFF. CDR3 nucleotide sequence: TGTGCCAGCAGCTTACTAGCGGGAGTACATGAGCAGTTCTTC.

Remarks on this clonotype: Germline is not matched at one junction end, which may reflect a read error. The genes are TRBV11-2 and TRBJ2-1, with 9 bases matching TRBD1. CDR1 is SGHAT and CDR2 is FQNNGV in the germline V gene. The CDR3 consists of 16 residues. The CDR3 nucleotides are TGCGCCAGAAGCTTAGAGGCGGGACAGGGTATGAATGAGCAGTTATTC. Translating gives CARSLEAGQGMNEQLF.

Comments on this clonotype: At one of its ends the junction is not consistent with the germline gene, which may arise from a read error. The V call is TRBV4-2, the J call TRBJ2-6, with D possibly matching TRBD2 (5 bases). The CDR3 runs to 14 residues. The germline V gene encodes CDR1 LGHNA and CDR2 YNFKEQ. This CDR3 reads CASSPLVRANILTF. The CDR3 DNA follows: TGTGCCAGCAGCCCGTTAGTGAGGGCCAACATCCTGACTTTC.

Of note for this clonotype: Relative to the germline gene, one junction end is altered; a read error may explain this. The genes are TRBV12-3 or TRBV12-4 and TRBJ2-4; D call uncertain. The CDR3 is 15 amino acids. Here the CDR3 reads CASSLGLVDGAPIYF. CDR3 in DNA: TGTGCAAGCAGTTTAGGATTGGTAGACGGTGCGCCAATTTACTTC.

This clonotype was detected once. This chain uses TRBV28 with TRBJ2-1; 7 nucleotides match TRBD1. This CDR3 comprises 15 residues. Per germline, CDR1 MDHEN and CDR2 SYDVKM. Trimming took 9 bases from V and 6 from J; bases not matched to a gene: 14. The CDR3 nucleotides are TGTGCCAGTAGCCGCGCCGGGACAGTGGCCAATGAGCAGTTCTTC. Amino acids: CASSRAGTVANEQFF.

A note on this clonotype: The junction departs from the called germline gene at one end, perhaps through a read error. The chain couples TRBV6-1 to TRBJ1-5; D not certain. The CDR3 has 15 residues. Germline CDR1 and CDR2: MNHNS and SASEGT. The CDR3 spells CVSGTGPGLPQPQHF. The CDR3 DNA sequence: TGTGTCAGCGGAACTGGACCGGGCCTTCCTCAGCCCCAGCATTTT.

This clonotype was seen only a few times. A much larger clone differs by one base, so this may be a read error. The chain has TRBV7-9 and TRBJ1-1; D uncertain. There are 14 residues in the CDR3. CDR1 is SEHNR and CDR2 is FQNEAQ in the germline V gene (reference sequence). CDR3 bases: TGTGCCAGCGGCTACTCCGCGAGGAACACTGGAGCTTTCTTT. Translation gives CASGYSARNTGAFF. Together with reference TRBV7-9 and TRBJ1-1, the CDR3 gives the full variable domain: DTGVSQNPRHKITKRGQNVTFRCDPISEHNRLYWYRQTLGQGPEFLTYFQNEAQLEKSRLLSDRFSAERPKGSFSTLEIQRTEQGDSAMYLCASGYSARNTGAFFGQGTRLTVV.

This chain connects TRBV6-1 to TRBJ2-7; a possible D gene is TRBD2 (5 bases). In germline, CDR1 is MNHNS, CDR2 SASEGT. The CDR3 extends over 12 amino acids. Deletions cut 4 bases from V and 10 bases from J, with 14 bases between. CDR3 bases: TGTGCCAGCAGTGGGACTGCTATGGATCAGTACTTC. This translates into CASSGTAMDQYF.

This clonotype was seen at least ten times. The V and J genes are TRBV5-1 and TRBJ2-5; the D is unclear. The CDR3 sequence is 14 residues long. The germline V gene has CDR1 SGHRS and CDR2 YFSETQ. V was trimmed by 1 base and J by 4 bases, leaving 11 bases between them. The CDR3 loop reads CASSLRSSSETQYF. Written as DNA, the CDR3 is TGCGCCAGCAGCTTGCGGTCCTCTTCAGAGACCCAGTACTTC.

Turning to this clonotype: At one end, the junction sequence differs from germline, possibly due to a read error. This chain connects TRBV11-1 to TRBJ2-1; D uncertain. The CDR3 consists of 15 residues. Germline CDR1 is SGHAT and CDR2 is FQDESV (reference sequence). CDR3 residues: CAGSPTPSAGDEQFF. Written as DNA, the CDR3 is TGTGCCGGCAGCCCGACTCCTTCGGCAGGCGATGAGCAGTTCTTC.

Worth noting for this clonotype: Its ends do not fully match the called genes, so a read error is possible. The J gene is TRBJ2-3, the V gene TRBV5-6; D is possibly TRBD1 or TRBD2 (7 bases each). In germline, CDR1 is SGHDT, CDR2 YYEEEE. The length of the CDR3 is 14 residues. The CDR3 nucleotides read TGTGCCACCATCATGAGGACAGGACTAGATATGCAGTATTTT. Translated: CATIMRTGLDMQYF.

The V gene is TRBV12-3 or TRBV12-4, the J gene TRBJ2-1; D is undetermined. V gave up 2 bases and J gave up 13 bases, with 12 bases separating them. The length of the CDR3 is 12 residues. CDR3 amino acids: CASSLMGNKQFF. The CDR3 region has the DNA TGTGCCAGCAGTTTAATGGGCAATAAACAGTTCTTC.

This rearrangement joins TRBV29-1 to TRBJ2-3; D is unresolved. Trimming cost V 8 bases and J 5 bases, with 17 bases left between them. This CDR3 has 13 residues. Per germline, CDR1 SQVTM and CDR2 ANQGSEA. CDR3 DNA sequence: TGCAGCATACGGACGGGCACCATAGATACGCAGTATTTT. This gives the protein CSIRTGTIDTQYF.

Turning to this clonotype: This may stem from a read error, because a much larger clone lies one nucleotide away. This chain connects TRBV12-3 or TRBV12-4 to TRBJ2-2; 8 nucleotides agree with TRBD1. This CDR3 is 15 amino acids long. The CDR3 sequence is CVSSPRTGTTGELFF. As DNA, the CDR3 is TGTGTCAGCAGTCCGCGGACAGGGACAACCGGGGAGCTGTTTTTT.

Details on this clonotype: Likely a read error: the CDR3 ends without its conserved phenylalanine or tryptophan. The genes are TRBV7-9 and TRBJ2-7; D is unresolved. Germline assignment: CDR1 SEHNR and CDR2 FQNEAQ (reference sequence). Trimming stripped 7 bases from V and 0 bases from J, with 10 bases between. This CDR3 is 13 amino acids long. This chain's CDR3 is CASNFDGSYEQYL. The CDR3 coding sequence is TGTGCCAGCAACTTTGACGGCTCCTACGAGCAGTACTTA.

This clonotype was found a few times. The chain uses TRBV11-2 and TRBJ2-7; D remains ambiguous. From germline, CDR1 is SGHAT and CDR2 FQNNGV. Trimming cost V 7 bases and J 6 bases, with 16 bases left between them. The CDR3 covers 13 residues. Written as DNA, the CDR3 is TGTGCCAGCATCCGTGAATTGAGCGCCGAGCAGTACTTC. It yields the protein CASIRELSAEQYF.

Details on this clonotype: Relative to the germline gene, one junction end is altered; a read error may explain this. The chain joins TRBV11-2 to TRBJ1-6; 8 bases map to TRBD1. Germline CDR1 SGHAT, CDR2 FQNNGV. This CDR3 comprises 14 residues. CDR3 bases: TGTGCCTGCAACTTAGACAGGGGTAATTCACACCTCCACTTT. Residues: CACNLDRGNSHLHF.

As for this clonotype: The junction departs from the called germline gene at one end, perhaps through a read error. The chain joins TRBV11-3 to TRBJ2-7; D is ambiguous. Germline V CDR1 and CDR2: SGHNT, YENEEA. CDR3 length: 15 residues. CDR3 residues: CARSPLEGVRCEQYF. DNA for the CDR3: TGTGCCAGAAGCCCCCTTGAAGGAGTGCGGTGCGAGCAATACTTC.

With regard to this clonotype: The CDR3 carries no conserved terminal phenylalanine or tryptophan, so it likely arises from a read error. The chain employs TRBV11-2 and TRBJ2-1; 9 bases map to TRBD1. The germline CDR1 and CDR2 sequences are SGHAT and FQNNGV. V gave up 11 bases and J gave up 7 bases; unmatched junction bases: 18. The length of the CDR3 is 16 residues. The CDR3 spells CAASLEAGQGMNEQFV. Written as DNA, the CDR3 is TGTGCCGCCAGCTTAGAGGCGGGACAGGGTATGAATGAGCAGTTCGTC.

The CDR3 bases are TGTGCCAGCAGCGTCCCCGAGACTAGCAGCCACAATGAGCAGTTCTTC. This sequence encodes CASSVPETSSHNEQFF. The J gene is TRBJ2-1, the V gene TRBV5-4; TRBD2 matches at 7 bases. The V gene end was trimmed by 4 bases and the J gene end by 5 bases; junction bases not matched to a gene: 12. This CDR3 is 16 amino acids long. Germline CDR1 SGHNT, CDR2 YYREEE (reference sequence).

Worth noting for this clonotype: One end of the junction does not line up with germline, which may come from a read error. V gene TRBV6-5 combines with J gene TRBJ2-1; D is undetermined. There are 17 residues in the CDR3. CDR1 MNHEY and CDR2 SVGAGI come from the germline V gene. Written as DNA, the CDR3 is TGTGCCAGCAACTACTCCTTTGCCCCCAGCTCCTACAATGAACAGTTCTTC. Protein sequence: CASNYSFAPSSYNEQFF.

Turning to this clonotype: A read error is possible here, since a much larger clone lies one base away. The chain recombines TRBV5-1 with TRBJ2-1; weak D call: TRBD1 (6 bases). V lost 4 bases and J 5 bases, leaving 10 bases between the germline ends. This CDR3 contains 13 residues. Germline V gene data show CDR1 as SGHRS and CDR2 as YFSETQ. The CDR3 DNA reads TGCGCCAGCAGCCGGGACAAGCACAATGAGCAGTTCTTC. Translation: CASSRDKHNEQFF.

As to this clonotype: The junction does not match germline at one end; this may be a read error. V usage is TRBV6-1 and J usage is TRBJ2-5; D is unclear. The V gene's germline CDR1 is MNHNS and CDR2 SASEGT. The CDR3 spans 12 residues. The CDR3 reads CTSSGPEETQYF. CDR3 in DNA: TGCACCAGCAGTGGTCCCGAAGAGACCCAGTACTTC.

The chain carries TRBV6-5 and TRBJ1-2; tentatively, D is TRBD1 (6 bases). Germline CDR1 MNHEY, CDR2 SVGAGI. The CDR3 extends over 16 amino acids. V lost 6 bases and J 12 bases, leaving 29 bases between the germline ends. As DNA, the CDR3 is TGTGCCAGCAGAAACATTATAGGGCAGGGGTTCTACGGCAACACCTTC. This gives the protein CASRNIIGQGFYGNTF.

Worth noting for this clonotype: Germline and junction disagree at one end, which may indicate a read error. This chain joins TRBV7-9 and TRBJ2-2; weak D call: TRBD2 (6 bases). CDR3 length equals 15 residues. The V gene's germline CDR1 is SEHNR and CDR2 FQNEAQ (reference sequence). CDR3 residues: CTSSQAGSNTGELFF. The DNA for the CDR3 is TGTACCAGCAGCCAGGCGGGGTCCAACACCGGGGAGCTGTTTTTT.